These T cell receptor beta chains were read from a single sample in a study of response to subunit inactivated influenza vaccine. One entry per CDR3 protein results from TCRdb running MiXCR on the RT-PCR reads. Of over 750,000 distinct CDR3 sequences listed, around 20% are singletons. The sequenced sample was PBMCs from blood, obtained 4 to 6 days after vaccination. The receptors derive from a man between 50 and 59 years old who received an inactivated influenza vaccine. CDR3s include the opening cysteine and the closing phenylalanine or tryptophan.

j_call: TRBJ2-7
v_call: TRBV11-2
cdr3_aa: CASSHRDTGGREQYF

j_call: TRBJ1-1
v_call: TRBV7-2
cdr3_aa: CASSLSWGGGTEAFF

j_call: TRBJ2-7
v_call: TRBV18
cdr3_aa: CASSPPGNEQYF

j_call: TRBJ2-4
v_call: TRBV7-2
cdr3_aa: CASSPSSGRVAKNIQYF

j_call: TRBJ2-7
v_call: TRBV12-3/TRBV12-4
cdr3_aa: CASRAGQSSPSDYEQYF

j_call: TRBJ2-7
v_call: TRBV3-1
cdr3_aa: CASSQAAGRIQYF

j_call: TRBJ2-7
v_call: TRBV20-1
cdr3_aa: CSARDLASGLHEQYF

j_call: TRBJ1-3
v_call: TRBV12-3/TRBV12-4
cdr3_aa: CASSPLDVSSGNTIYF

j_call: TRBJ2-3
v_call: TRBV20-1
cdr3_aa: CSARRVGGKDTQYF

j_call: TRBJ2-3
v_call: TRBV25-1
cdr3_aa: CASERGVTDTQYF

j_call: TRBJ2-1
v_call: TRBV20-1
cdr3_aa: CSAPRTSNEQFF

j_call: TRBJ1-2
v_call: TRBV5-1
cdr3_aa: CASSLRSNYGYTF

j_call: TRBJ2-1
v_call: TRBV20-1
cdr3_aa: CSAPDGGGWGSEQFF

j_call: TRBJ1-6
v_call: TRBV6-5
cdr3_aa: CASSYQTGGGSPLHF

j_call: TRBJ2-1
v_call: TRBV29-1
cdr3_aa: CSVWLGGNEQFF

j_call: TRBJ2-5
v_call: TRBV20-1
cdr3_aa: CSGTGAAQETQYF

j_call: TRBJ2-3
v_call: TRBV5-1
cdr3_aa: CASSLGGLVTDTQYF

j_call: TRBJ2-5
v_call: TRBV7-2
cdr3_aa: CASSFYRDQETQYF

j_call: TRBJ1-5
v_call: TRBV7-2
cdr3_aa: CASSYRNQPQHF

j_call: TRBJ2-5
v_call: TRBV12-3/TRBV12-4
cdr3_aa: CASSPGWTQYF

j_call: TRBJ1-5
v_call: TRBV18
cdr3_aa: CASSAGGNNQPQHF

j_call: TRBJ1-4
v_call: TRBV29-1
cdr3_aa: CSVFSEKLFF

j_call: TRBJ2-7
v_call: TRBV20-1
cdr3_aa: CSARELGSYEQYF

j_call: TRBJ2-3
v_call: TRBV12-3/TRBV12-4
cdr3_aa: CASSHRAIAGFTDTQYF

j_call: TRBJ1-2
v_call: TRBV10-2
cdr3_aa: CASSESVRRGYGYTF

j_call: TRBJ1-1
v_call: TRBV7-8
cdr3_aa: CASSLQGFGSTEAFF

j_call: TRBJ2-5
v_call: TRBV3-1
cdr3_aa: CASSQEWGLGETQYF

j_call: TRBJ1-2
v_call: TRBV18
cdr3_aa: CASSPTVQKDLGGYTF

j_call: TRBJ2-7
v_call: TRBV3-1
cdr3_aa: CASSQSVYNYEQYF

j_call: TRBJ2-4
v_call: TRBV6-5
cdr3_aa: CASSYPDRQGRDIQYF

j_call: TRBJ2-1
v_call: TRBV7-2
cdr3_aa: CASSSPSGSNEQFF

j_call: TRBJ1-2
v_call: TRBV20-1
cdr3_aa: CSAREGHTYGYTF

j_call: TRBJ1-4
v_call: TRBV12-3/TRBV12-4
cdr3_aa: CASSSTGGGYEKLFF

j_call: TRBJ2-3
v_call: TRBV11-2
cdr3_aa: CASSLFLRQTLTDTQYF

j_call: TRBJ1-1
v_call: TRBV20-1
cdr3_aa: CSASNRVSEAFF

j_call: TRBJ2-7
v_call: TRBV10-3
cdr3_aa: CAISDQPGQGLYEQYF

j_call: TRBJ1-2
v_call: TRBV7-9
cdr3_aa: CASSLEASLYGYTF

j_call: TRBJ2-1
v_call: TRBV20-1
cdr3_aa: CSAREDGLAGGRAYNEQFF

j_call: TRBJ2-5
v_call: TRBV7-2
cdr3_aa: CASSLGKTGGQETQYF

j_call: TRBJ2-3
v_call: TRBV11-2
cdr3_aa: CASSTHQVGQGRTDTQYF

j_call: TRBJ1-5
v_call: TRBV6-2/TRBV6-3
cdr3_aa: CASSYRDSSNQPQHF

j_call: TRBJ2-5
v_call: TRBV7-2
cdr3_aa: CASSILDRVGETQYF

j_call: TRBJ2-7
v_call: TRBV12-3/TRBV12-4
cdr3_aa: CASSGSSAALYEQYF

j_call: TRBJ2-5
v_call: TRBV29-1
cdr3_aa: CSVEDSPQYF

j_call: TRBJ2-7
v_call: TRBV7-8
cdr3_aa: CASSLARTADYEQYF

j_call: TRBJ1-2
v_call: TRBV27
cdr3_aa: CASSVRTGDRYGYTF

j_call: TRBJ2-1
v_call: TRBV6-1
cdr3_aa: CASSDMWTDYHNEQFF

j_call: TRBJ2-2
v_call: TRBV7-8
cdr3_aa: CASSISTGNGAGELFF

j_call: TRBJ1-1
v_call: TRBV28
cdr3_aa: CASSFQGAVTEAFF

j_call: TRBJ2-7
v_call: TRBV12-3/TRBV12-4
cdr3_aa: CAGSFTSGSYEQYF

j_call: TRBJ1-5
v_call: TRBV7-9
cdr3_aa: CASSLGVGNQPQHF